The 28 T cell receptor beta chains below were found in one sample sequenced in a study of a mutant IDH1 vaccine in newly diagnosed glioma (dated by TCRdb to about 2021). Library preparation employed the immunoSEQ multiplex PCR assay. Here the immuneACCESS table is served through TCRdb, limited to in-frame sequences with V and J called. Missing clones are a known gap in these copies; in checked studies unresolved V genes cover under half, and the rest lacks a known reason. Here the sample has tens of thousands of clones; approximately 92% occur a single time. The biggest ten clones account for approximately 2.5% of the sample. These receptors' targets are unknown. The time point label corresponds to: week 35, safety follow-up. A 20-mer mutant IDH1 peptide at 300 micrograms in Montanide made up each vaccine dose, which was injected subcutaneously together with topical imiquimod. This specimen consisted of PBMCs, obtained from a glioma patient whose treatment included an IDH1 peptide vaccine. The receptor set was obtained from a man in his forties or fifties with glioma.

V and J are TRBV28 and TRBJ1-1; TRBD1 matches at 7 bases. The CDR3 has 14 amino acids. After removal of 3 bases from V and 4 bases from J, the junction contained 5 bases not matched to a gene. Per the germline V gene, CDR1 is MDHEN and CDR2 is SYDVKM. The CDR3: CASSFSSGGTEAFF. For the CDR3, the DNA is TGTGCCAGCAGTTTTTCTTCAGGGGGCACTGAAGCTTTCTTT.

The chain employs TRBV6-1 and TRBJ1-5, with D tentatively TRBD1 (6 bases). Germline values: CDR1 MNHNS, CDR2 SASEGT. CDR3 length equals 16 residues. V was clipped by 0 bases and J by 5 bases, with 14 bases between them. In nucleotides, the CDR3 is TGTGCCAGCAGTGAAGCCTACAGGGCAGCCGATCAGCCCCAGCATTTT. This gives the protein CASSEAYRAADQPQHF.

This chain connects TRBV7-2 to TRBJ2-5; 8 nucleotides agree with TRBD2. Germline V lookup: CDR1 SGHTA, CDR2 FQGNSA. J was trimmed by 3 bases and V by 2 bases; bases with no gene match: 5. The CDR3 length is 15 residues. The CDR3 region is CASSLIGGVKETQYF. The CDR3 nucleotides read TGTGCCAGCAGCTTAATCGGGGGGGTAAAAGAGACCCAGTACTTC.

The rearrangement joins TRBV9 to TRBJ1-1; the D gene is possibly TRBD1 (6 bases). The CDR3 extends over 15 amino acids. Per germline, CDR1 SGDLS and CDR2 YYNGEE. The V and J ends lost 0 bases and 2 bases respectively, with 11 bases between them. The CDR3 here is CASSVEAGENTEAFF. CDR3 bases: TGTGCCAGCAGCGTAGAGGCAGGGGAAAACACTGAAGCTTTCTTT.

This sequence joins TRBV27 and TRBJ1-1; 7 nucleotides align to TRBD1. With 5 bases clipped from V and 6 bases from J, the junction kept 9 bases outside the gene matches. In germline, CDR1 is MNHEY, CDR2 SMNVEV (reference sequence). The CDR3 is made up of 14 amino acids. CDR3 in amino acids: CASSIETGLAEAFF. Written as DNA, the CDR3 is TGTGCCAGCAGTATCGAGACAGGGCTTGCTGAAGCTTTCTTT.

The gene calls are TRBV5-8 and TRBJ2-7; tentative D call: TRBD1 (6 bases). Trimming pared 4 bases from V and 6 bases from J, leaving 17 bases between. Germline lookup yields CDR1 SGHTS and CDR2 YDEGEE. The CDR3 spans 14 residues. CDR3 amino acids: CASSPYRASLEQYF. The CDR3 DNA sequence: TGTGCCAGCAGCCCATACAGGGCCTCCCTCGAGCAGTACTTC.

This chain joins TRBV5-1 and TRBJ2-7; TRBD1 is a possible D gene (6 bases). From germline, CDR1 is SGHRS and CDR2 YFSETQ. Deletions cut 4 bases from V and 2 bases from J, with 13 bases between. This CDR3 is 14 amino acids long. CDR3 DNA: TGCGCCAGCAGCCCCCCCGGACAGACCTACGAGCAGTACTTC. It specifies CASSPPGQTYEQYF.

The genes are TRBV7-3 and TRBJ2-3; 11 bases align to TRBD1. Germline trimming cut 4 bases from V and 4 bases from J; bases unmatched to any gene: 1. CDR3 size: 14 residues. CDR1 SGHTA and CDR2 FQGTGA come from the germline V gene. CDR3 protein: CASSSGQGADTQYF. CDR3 bases: TGTGCCAGCAGCTCGGGACAGGGGGCAGATACGCAGTATTTT.

The chain couples TRBV4-2 to TRBJ2-1, with TRBD2 identical over 13 bases. This CDR3 has 18 residues. V gave up 0 bases and J gave up 5 bases; unmatched junction bases: 7. CDR1 is LGHNA and CDR2 is YNFKEQ in the germline V gene. CDR3 sequence reads: CASSQEFGTSGKNNEQFF. In nucleotides, the CDR3 is TGTGCCAGCAGCCAAGAATTCGGGACTAGCGGGAAAAACAATGAGCAGTTCTTC.

The V call is TRBV27, the J call TRBJ2-5, with 7 bases matching TRBD2. This CDR3 contains 15 residues. Germline V gene sequence: CDR1 MNHEY, CDR2 SMNVEV (reference sequence). V gave up 5 bases and J gave up 4 bases; unmatched junction bases: 10. This CDR3 is CASSLSGTLRETQYF. DNA of the CDR3: TGTGCCAGCAGTCTGAGCGGGACCCTACGAGAGACCCAGTACTTC.

J is TRBJ1-2 and V is TRBV12-2; the D call in the table, TRBD1, was not verified against the DNA. TRBV12-2 counts as a pseudogene. The CDR3 consists of 18 residues. CDR3 sequence reads: CASRTPRDRGKGNYGYTF. The CDR3 bases are TGTGCAAGTCGAACCCCCCGGGACAGGGGTAAGGGTAACTATGGCTACACCTTC.

The chain joins TRBV6-4 to TRBJ1-1; maybe TRBD1 (6 bases). The germline gives CDR1 MRHNA, CDR2 SNTAGT. Between the trimmed V and J ends, which lost 6 bases and 5 bases, there was a span of 16 bases. The CDR3 runs to 14 residues. The CDR3 sequence: CASSPGGASTEAFF. CDR3 nucleotide sequence: TGTGCCAGCAGCCCGGGGGGGGCGAGTACTGAAGCTTTCTTT.

V is TRBV28 and J is TRBJ2-7; tentatively, D is TRBD2 (6 bases). Trimming took 10 bases from V and 2 from J, leaving 30 bases between them. Germline V lookup: CDR1 MDHEN, CDR2 SYDVKM. CDR3 length: 18 residues. This CDR3 is CATKSHGLKSGGTYEQYF. As DNA, the CDR3 is TGTGCCACCAAATCCCACGGTCTGAAGTCAGGAGGGACCTACGAGCAGTACTTC.

The gene calls are TRBV4-1 and TRBJ2-3, with 11 bases fitting TRBD2. The CDR3 has 18 amino acids. The V gene's germline CDR1 is MGHRA and CDR2 YSYEKL. The V gene end was trimmed by 0 bases and the J gene end by 2 bases; junction bases not matched to a gene: 7. CDR3 nucleotides: TGCGCCAGCAGCCAAGAACTGGGACTAGCGGCCCACACAGATACGCAGTATTTT. It translates to CASSQELGLAAHTDTQYF.

This chain links TRBV7-9 with TRBJ1-2, with D possibly matching TRBD1 (5 bases). This CDR3 contains 14 residues. CDR1 and CDR2 (germline): SEHNR, FQNEAQ (reference sequence). The V end lost 5 bases, the J end lost 6 bases, and 16 bases lay between the germline ends. This chain's CDR3 is CASSPPGGGDGYTF. For the CDR3, the DNA is TGTGCCAGCAGCCCACCGGGGGGAGGAGATGGCTACACCTTC.

The chain carries TRBV10-3 and TRBJ2-7; 7 positions match TRBD1. The CDR3 totals 13 residues. Germline-derived CDR1 and CDR2 are ENHRY and SYGVKD. V gave up 3 bases and J gave up 5 bases; unmatched junction bases: 4. Written as DNA, the CDR3 is TGTGCCATCAGTGACAAGGGGGCTCACGAGCAGTACTTC. It specifies CAISDKGAHEQYF.

The chain carries TRBV9 and TRBJ2-2, with 9 bases matching TRBD2. Germline V CDR1 and CDR2: SGDLS, YYNGEE. V was pared by 0 bases and J by 7 bases, with 4 bases of the junction left unmatched. The CDR3 contains 15 residues. The CDR3 reads CASSVGGGAVGELFF. The CDR3 DNA is TGTGCCAGCAGCGTAGGCGGGGGGGCCGTCGGGGAGCTGTTTTTT.

The V and J genes are TRBV19 and TRBJ2-1, with 10 bases matching TRBD2. V shed 7 bases and J 5 bases; nucleotides not matched to a gene: 5. Germline CDR1 is LNHDA and CDR2 is SQIVND (reference sequence). The CDR3 covers 14 residues. Here the CDR3 DNA reads TGTGCCAGTACGCTAGCGGGAGTCGACAATGAGCAGTTCTTC. It codes for CASTLAGVDNEQFF.

In its sample, this clone was seen once. V usage is TRBV27 and J usage is TRBJ1-5; D is unresolved. CDR1 and CDR2 (germline): MNHEY, SMNVEV (reference sequence). V shed 4 bases and J shed 3 bases, with 10 bases lying between them. This CDR3 is built from 14 residues. The CDR3 region is CASSSRGNNQPQHF. The CDR3 DNA sequence: TGTGCCAGCAGTTCACGAGGGAACAATCAGCCCCAGCATTTT.

The chain is built from TRBV11-1 and TRBJ2-1; D call uncertain. With 5 bases removed from V and 2 bases from J, the gap between germline ends came to 16 bases. This CDR3 spans 16 amino acids. Germline CDR1 SGHAT, CDR2 FQDESV (reference sequence). The CDR3 DNA sequence: TGTGCCAGCAGCAACCCTGACCACCGGACCTACAATGAGCAGTTCTTC. This codes for CASSNPDHRTYNEQFF. The full variable domain, with the rest looked up from reference TRBV11-1 and TRBJ2-1, is EAEVAQSPRYKITEKSQAVAFWCDPISGHATLYWYRQILGQGPELLVQFQDESVVDDSQLPKDRFSAERLKGVDSTLKIQPAELGDSAMYLCASSNPDHRTYNEQFFGPGTRLTVL.

This sequence joins TRBV6-6 and TRBJ2-7; the D gene is possibly TRBD1 (6 bases). The CDR3 covers 14 residues. With 6 bases removed from V and 4 bases from J, the gap between germline ends came to 16 bases. The germline CDR1 and CDR2 sequences are MNHNY and SVGAGI (reference sequence). The CDR3 spells CASSLAGTFYEQYF. CDR3 DNA: TGTGCCAGCAGCCTAGCCGGGACATTTTACGAGCAGTACTTC.

This chain joins TRBV4-1 and TRBJ1-5, with TRBD1 identical over 7 bases. This CDR3 is 16 amino acids long. J lost 0 bases, V lost 2 bases, and 4 bases had no gene match. Germline lookup yields CDR1 MGHRA and CDR2 YSYEKL. The CDR3 protein is CASSQSTGYSNQPQHF. DNA of the CDR3: TGCGCCAGCAGCCAATCGACAGGGTATAGCAATCAGCCCCAGCATTTT.

This chain joins TRBV25-1 and TRBJ2-3; no clear D. Germline CDR1 MGHDK, CDR2 SYGVNS. The CDR3 spans 11 residues. Trimming pared 9 bases from V and 9 bases from J, leaving 13 bases between. CDR3 sequence (DNA): TGTGCCAGATCAAGGGTGGTGACGCAGTATTTT. Encoded protein: CARSRVVTQYF.

For this clone: At one end, the junction sequence differs from germline, possibly due to a read error. The rearrangement joins TRBV10-2 to TRBJ2-3; D is ambiguous. CDR1 and CDR2 (germline): WSHSY, SAAADI. The CDR3 sequence is 16 residues long. Written as DNA, the CDR3 is TGCGCCAGCAGGGAGTTCGAAGGTCCTAGCACAGATACGCAGTATTTT. Amino acids: CASREFEGPSTDTQYF.

The rearrangement uses TRBV7-9 and TRBJ2-7; TRBD2 matches 7 bases. The V gene end was trimmed by 3 bases and the J gene end by 2 bases; junction bases not matched to a gene: 4. CDR3 length: 14 amino acids. Germline CDR1 and CDR2: SEHNR and FQNEAQ (reference sequence). The CDR3: CASSFSGGTYEQYF. DNA of the CDR3: TGTGCCAGCAGCTTTTCGGGGGGAACCTACGAGCAGTACTTC.

The rearrangement uses TRBV5-5 and TRBJ2-7; 8 nucleotides line up with TRBD1. With V trimmed by 4 bases and J by 7 bases, 7 bases remained unmatched. CDR3 length: 13 residues. Germline V lookup: CDR1 SGHKS, CDR2 YYEKEE (reference sequence). Here the CDR3 reads CASSLGTGGEQYF. CDR3 DNA: TGTGCCAGCAGCCTCGGGACAGGCGGGGAGCAGTACTTC.

This clone showed up just a few times. The chain employs TRBV6-1 and TRBJ2-1; D unresolved. The CDR3 consists of 14 residues. CDR1 and CDR2 (germline): MNHNS, SASEGT. V was trimmed by 5 bases and J by 1 base, leaving 9 bases between them. CDR3 nucleotides: TGTGCCAGCAGTTCGAGTGGGTCCTACAATGAGCAGTTCTTC. It specifies CASSSSGSYNEQFF.

The chain combines TRBV9 with TRBJ2-3; 11 bases line up with TRBD2. Trimming cost V 3 bases and J 2 bases; bases outside gene matches: 5. From germline, CDR1 is SGDLS and CDR2 YYNGEE. The CDR3 is 16 residues long. CDR3 residues: CASSERLAGTTDTQYF. The CDR3 coding sequence is TGTGCCAGCAGCGAAAGACTAGCGGGGACCACAGATACGCAGTATTTT.